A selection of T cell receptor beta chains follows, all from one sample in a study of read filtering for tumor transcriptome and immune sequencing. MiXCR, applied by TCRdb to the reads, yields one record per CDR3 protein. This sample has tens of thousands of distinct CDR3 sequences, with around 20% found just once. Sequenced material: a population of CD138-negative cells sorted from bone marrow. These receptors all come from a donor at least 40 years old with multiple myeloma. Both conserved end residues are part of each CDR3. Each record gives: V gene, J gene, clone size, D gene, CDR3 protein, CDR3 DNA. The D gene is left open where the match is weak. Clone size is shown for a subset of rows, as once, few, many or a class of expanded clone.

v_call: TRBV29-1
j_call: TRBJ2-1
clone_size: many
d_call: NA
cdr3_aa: CSAEHGEQFF
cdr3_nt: TGCAGCGCCGAACATGGTGAGCAGTTCTTC

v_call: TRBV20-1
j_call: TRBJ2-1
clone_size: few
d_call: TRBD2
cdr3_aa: CSAPRASGSNEQFF
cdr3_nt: TGCAGTGCGCCTCGTGCTAGCGGGAGTAATGAGCAGTTCTTC

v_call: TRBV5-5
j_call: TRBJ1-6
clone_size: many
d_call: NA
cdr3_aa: CASSLDMHNSPLHF
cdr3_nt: TGTGCCAGCAGCTTGGACATGCATAATTCACCCCTCCACTTT

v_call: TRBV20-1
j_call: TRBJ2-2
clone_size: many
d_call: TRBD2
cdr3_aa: CSAVLAGGTGELFF
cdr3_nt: TGCAGTGCTGTTCTAGCGGGAGGCACCGGGGAGCTGTTTTTT

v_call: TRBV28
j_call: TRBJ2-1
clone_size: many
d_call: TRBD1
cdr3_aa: CASSSYTGLDRGFYNEQFF
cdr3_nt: TGTGCCAGCAGTTCCTACACTGGATTGGACAGGGGTTTTTACAATGAGCAGTTCTTC

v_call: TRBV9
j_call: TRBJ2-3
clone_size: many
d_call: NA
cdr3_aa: CASSVVGRGGDTQYF
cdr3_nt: TGTGCCAGCAGCGTAGTGGGCAGGGGGGGAGATACGCAGTATTTT

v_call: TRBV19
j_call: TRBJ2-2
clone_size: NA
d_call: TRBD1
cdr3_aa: CASSLGTGVTGELFF
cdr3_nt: TGTGCCAGTAGTCTCGGGACAGGGGTCACCGGGGAGCTGTTTTTT

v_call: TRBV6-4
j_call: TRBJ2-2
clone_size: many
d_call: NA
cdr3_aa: CARTSGPPYNANTGELFF
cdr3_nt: TGTGCCCGGACTTCCGGGCCTCCATACAACGCGAACACCGGGGAGCTGTTTTTT

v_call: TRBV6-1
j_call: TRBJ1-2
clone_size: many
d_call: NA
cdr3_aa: CASSAYPSGGTF
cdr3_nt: TGTGCCAGCAGTGCCTACCCCTCTGGCGGCACCTTC

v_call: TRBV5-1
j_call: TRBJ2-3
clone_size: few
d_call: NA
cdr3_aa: CASSIRVFGTDTQYF
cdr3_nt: TGCGCCAGCAGCATCAGGGTTTTTGGCACAGATACGCAGTATTTT

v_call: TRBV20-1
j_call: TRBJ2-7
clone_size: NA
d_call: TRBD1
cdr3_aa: CSARNADRGSYEQYF
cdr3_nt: TGCAGTGCTAGAAACGCCGACAGGGGTTCCTACGAGCAGTACTTC

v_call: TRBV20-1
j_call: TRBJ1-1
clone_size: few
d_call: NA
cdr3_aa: CSARKRETEAFF
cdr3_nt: TGCAGTGCTAGAAAGAGGGAGACTGAAGCTTTCTTT

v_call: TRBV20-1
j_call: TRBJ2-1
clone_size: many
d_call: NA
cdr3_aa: CSARVLGYEQFF
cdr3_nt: TGCAGTGCTAGGGTTCTAGGGTATGAGCAGTTCTTC

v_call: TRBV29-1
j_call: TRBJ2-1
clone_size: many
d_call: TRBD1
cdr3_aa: CSVEDPKTWTGRGNEQFF
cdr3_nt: TGCAGCGTTGAAGATCCCAAGACCTGGACAGGGAGAGGAAATGAGCAGTTCTTC

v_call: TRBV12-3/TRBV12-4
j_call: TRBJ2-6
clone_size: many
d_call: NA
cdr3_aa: CASQQGTSGANVLTF
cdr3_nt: TGTGCCAGCCAACAGGGTACCTCTGGGGCCAACGTCCTGACTTTC

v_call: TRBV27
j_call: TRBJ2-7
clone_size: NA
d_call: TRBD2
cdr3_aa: CASSLSGTSEQYF
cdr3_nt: TGTGCCAGCAGTTTATCCGGGACTAGCGAGCAGTACTTC

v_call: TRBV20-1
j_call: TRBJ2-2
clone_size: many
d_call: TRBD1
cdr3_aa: CSARDSARGTGELFF
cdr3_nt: TGCAGTGCTAGAGATTCGGCCAGGGGGACCGGGGAGCTGTTTTTT

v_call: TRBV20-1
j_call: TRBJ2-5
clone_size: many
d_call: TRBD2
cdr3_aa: CSARLAGNRKETQYF
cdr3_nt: TGCAGTGCTCGACTAGCGGGAAATCGGAAAGAGACCCAGTACTTC

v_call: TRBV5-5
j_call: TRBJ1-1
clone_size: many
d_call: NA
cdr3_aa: CASSQTLNTEAFF
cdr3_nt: TGTGCCAGCAGCCAGACCCTGAACACTGAAGCTTTCTTT

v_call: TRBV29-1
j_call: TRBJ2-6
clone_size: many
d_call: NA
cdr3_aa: CSAVPVNSGANVLTF
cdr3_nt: TGCAGCGCCGTTCCTGTTAACTCTGGGGCCAACGTCCTGACTTTC

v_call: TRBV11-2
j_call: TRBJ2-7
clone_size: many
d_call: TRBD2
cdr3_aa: CASSPGLAGTYEQYF
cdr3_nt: TGTGCCAGCAGCCCCGGACTAGCGGGAACCTACGAGCAGTACTTC

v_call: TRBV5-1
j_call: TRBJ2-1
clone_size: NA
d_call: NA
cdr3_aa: CAGSLDGTPIYNEQFF
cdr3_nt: TGCGCCGGCAGCTTGGACGGCACTCCGATTTACAATGAGCAGTTCTTC

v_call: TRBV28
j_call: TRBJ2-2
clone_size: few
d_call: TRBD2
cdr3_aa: CASSPPGLAAANTGELFF
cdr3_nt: TGTGCCAGCAGTCCTCCGGGACTAGCGGCAGCGAACACCGGGGAGCTGTTTTTT

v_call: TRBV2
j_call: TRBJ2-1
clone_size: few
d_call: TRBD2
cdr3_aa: CASSERRLASMNEQFF
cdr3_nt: TGTGCCAGCAGTGAGAGAAGACTAGCTTCAATGAATGAGCAGTTCTTC

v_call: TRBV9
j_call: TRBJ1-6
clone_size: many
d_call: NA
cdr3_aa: CASSVEGENSPLHF
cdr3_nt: TGTGCCAGCAGCGTAGAGGGGGAGAATTCACCCCTCCACTTT

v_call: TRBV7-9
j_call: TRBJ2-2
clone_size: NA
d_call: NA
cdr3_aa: CASSLFTGTGELFF
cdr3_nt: TGTGCCAGCAGCTTATTTACAGGGACCGGGGAGCTGTTTTTT

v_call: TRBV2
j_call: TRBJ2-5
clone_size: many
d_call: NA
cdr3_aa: CASSEMRGAETQYF
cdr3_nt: TGTGCCAGCAGTGAGATGAGGGGGGCAGAGACCCAGTACTTC

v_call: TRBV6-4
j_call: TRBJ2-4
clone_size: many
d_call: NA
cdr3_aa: CASSEGTGSDIQYF
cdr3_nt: TGTGCCAGCAGTGAAGGGACGGGTAGTGACATTCAGTACTTC

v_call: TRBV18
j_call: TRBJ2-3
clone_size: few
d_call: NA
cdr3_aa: CASLNPGDTQYF
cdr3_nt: TGTGCCAGCTTAAACCCCGGGGATACGCAGTATTTT

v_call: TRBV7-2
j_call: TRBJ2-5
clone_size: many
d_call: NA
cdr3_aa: CASSSPSTAQETQYF
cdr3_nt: TGTGCCAGCAGCTCTCCCTCGACAGCCCAAGAGACCCAGTACTTC

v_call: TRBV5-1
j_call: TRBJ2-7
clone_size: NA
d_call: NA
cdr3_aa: CASSLGGATYEQYF
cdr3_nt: TGCGCCAGCAGCCTTGGGGGGGCTACCTACGAGCAGTACTTC

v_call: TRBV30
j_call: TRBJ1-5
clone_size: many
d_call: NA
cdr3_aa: CAWSTGNNQPQHF
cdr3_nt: TGTGCCTGGAGTACGGGAAACAATCAGCCCCAGCATTTT

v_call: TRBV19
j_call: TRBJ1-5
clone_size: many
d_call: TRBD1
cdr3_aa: CASSTEGGSSNQPQHF
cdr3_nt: TGTGCCAGTAGTACGGAAGGGGGCTCGAGCAATCAGCCCCAGCATTTT

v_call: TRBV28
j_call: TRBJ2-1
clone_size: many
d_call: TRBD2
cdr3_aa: CASSYLAGILDEQFF
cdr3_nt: TGTGCCAGCAGTTACCTAGCGGGAATACTGGATGAGCAGTTCTTC

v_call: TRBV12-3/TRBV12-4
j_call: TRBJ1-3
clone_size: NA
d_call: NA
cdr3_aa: CASSWDGTSGNTIYF
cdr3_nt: TGTGCCAGCAGTTGGGACGGTACCTCTGGAAACACCATATATTTT

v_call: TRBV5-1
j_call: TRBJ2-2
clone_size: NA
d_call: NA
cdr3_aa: CASRGRVDTGELFF
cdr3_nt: TGCGCCAGCAGGGGCAGGGTTGACACCGGGGAGCTGTTTTTT

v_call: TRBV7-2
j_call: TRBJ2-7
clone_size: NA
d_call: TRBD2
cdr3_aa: CASSHSGSADEQYF
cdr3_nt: TGTGCCAGCAGCCATAGCGGGAGTGCCGACGAGCAGTACTTC

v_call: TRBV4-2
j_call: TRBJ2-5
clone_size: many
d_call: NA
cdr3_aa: CASSQAGRDGETQYF
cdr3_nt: TGTGCCAGCAGCCAAGCAGGCCGGGACGGGGAGACCCAGTACTTC

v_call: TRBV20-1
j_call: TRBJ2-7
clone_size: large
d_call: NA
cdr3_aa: CSARSGSSYEQYF
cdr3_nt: TGCAGTGCTAGGTCAGGGAGCTCCTACGAGCAGTACTTC

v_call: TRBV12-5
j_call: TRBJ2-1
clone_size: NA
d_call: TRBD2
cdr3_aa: CASGWLAGRGEQFF
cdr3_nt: TGTGCTAGTGGTTGGTTAGCGGGAAGGGGTGAGCAGTTCTTC

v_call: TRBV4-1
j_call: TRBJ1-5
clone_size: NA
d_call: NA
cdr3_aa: CASSQDGGGAIWVEPQHF
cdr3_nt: TGCGCCAGCAGCCAAGATGGAGGAGGGGCGATTTGGGTGGAGCCCCAGCATTTT

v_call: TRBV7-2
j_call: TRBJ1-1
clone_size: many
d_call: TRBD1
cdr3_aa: CASSPQQGQGNTEAFF
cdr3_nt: TGTGCCAGCAGCCCACAACAGGGACAGGGGAACACTGAAGCTTTCTTT

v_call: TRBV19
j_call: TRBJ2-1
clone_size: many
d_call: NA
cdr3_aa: CASSRDGDGEQFF
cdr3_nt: TGTGCCAGTAGTCGAGACGGGGACGGTGAGCAGTTCTTC

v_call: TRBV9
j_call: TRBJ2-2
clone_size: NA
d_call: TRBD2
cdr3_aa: CASSVNLAGGPGELFF
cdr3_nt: TGTGCCAGCAGCGTAAATCTAGCGGGAGGGCCCGGGGAGCTGTTTTTT

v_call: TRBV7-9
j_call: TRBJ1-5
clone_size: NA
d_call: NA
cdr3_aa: CASSRGGGNQPQHF
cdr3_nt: TGTGCCAGCAGTCGAGGCGGTGGCAATCAGCCCCAGCATTTT

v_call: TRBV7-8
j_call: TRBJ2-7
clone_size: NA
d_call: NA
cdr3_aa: CASSPDWYEQYF
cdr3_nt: TGTGCCAGCAGCCCGGACTGGTACGAGCAGTACTTC

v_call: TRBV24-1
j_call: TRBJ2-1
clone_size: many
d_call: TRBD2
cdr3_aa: CATSDLWSSGRACNEQFF
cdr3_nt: TGTGCCACCAGTGATTTGTGGTCTAGCGGGAGGGCCTGCAATGAGCAGTTCTTC

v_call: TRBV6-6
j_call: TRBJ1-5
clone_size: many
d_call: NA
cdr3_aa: CASSGPVSNQPQHF
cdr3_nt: TGTGCCAGCAGCGGACCTGTTAGCAATCAGCCCCAGCATTTT

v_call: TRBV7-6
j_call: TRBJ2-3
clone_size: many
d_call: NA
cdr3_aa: CASSPWRGATSDTQYF
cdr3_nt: TGTGCCAGCAGCCCATGGCGCGGGGCCACGTCAGATACGCAGTATTTT